The 16 T cell receptor beta chains presented below share a single source sample, sequenced in a study of cytomegalovirus exposure and HLA in healthy donors. The PCR employed 60 Vbeta primers together with 13 Jbeta primers. Repertoires were generated with immunoSEQ multiplex PCR, while TCRdb's copy carries only in-frame clones and drops some. The sample yields some 130,000 clones, approximately 70% seen once. The sample comprised PBMCs. The source of these receptors is a woman in her fifties or sixties in good health and CMV-seropositive.

The V call is TRBV29-1, the J call TRBJ2-1; 8 nucleotides align to TRBD2. The CDR3 length is 14 residues. Germline trimming cut 3 bases from V and 5 bases from J; bases unmatched to any gene: 6. Per germline, CDR1 SQVTM and CDR2 ANQGSEA. The CDR3, as DNA: TGCAGCGTTGAGAGCGGGAGAATCGACAATGAGCAGTTCTTC. Its protein product is CSVESGRIDNEQFF.

This clone was picked up a small number of times. The rearrangement links TRBV20-1 to TRBJ2-1, with TRBD2 as a possible D gene (6 bases). CDR1 is DFQATT, CDR2 SNEGSKA, per germline (reference sequence). V was trimmed by 5 bases and J by 7 bases, leaving 9 bases between them. The CDR3 loop spans 11 amino acids. As DNA, the CDR3 is TGCAGTGCTGGGACTCATAATGAGCAGTTCTTC. This encodes CSAGTHNEQFF.

Concerning this clone itself: Other DNA sequences in this specimen translate into the identical CDR3. The V and J genes are TRBV11-2 and TRBJ2-3; D gene ambiguous. Per the germline V gene, CDR1 is SGHAT and CDR2 is FQNNGV. V was pared by 1 base and J by 1 base, with 3 bases between. The CDR3 has 13 amino acids. For the CDR3, the DNA is TGTGCCAGCAGCTTAGGCGGCACAGATACGCAGTATTTT. Protein sequence: CASSLGGTDTQYF.

The chain couples TRBV23-1 to TRBJ2-3, with 8 bases matching TRBD2. TRBV23-1 is filed as an ORF, its function uncertain. The length of the CDR3 is 17 residues. V dropped 8 bases and J dropped 5; count of bases not matched to a gene: 18. CDR3 region: CASLEREGQVFEDTQYF. CDR3 nucleotides: TGCGCCAGCCTTGAACGGGAGGGCCAGGTTTTTGAAGATACGCAGTATTTT.

This clone was detected only a few times. The gene calls are TRBV27 and TRBJ2-3; 9 bases are a match to TRBD1. Germline CDR1 is MNHEY and CDR2 is SMNVEV (reference sequence). V lost 2 bases, J lost 6 bases, and 12 bases stayed unmatched. This CDR3 is 17 amino acids long. The CDR3 loop reads CASSLNPGQGVGDTQYF. In DNA form, the CDR3 reads TGTGCCAGCAGTTTAAACCCGGGACAGGGAGTTGGGGATACGCAGTATTTT.

This sequence joins TRBV27 and TRBJ1-1; D possibly corresponds to TRBD1 (5 bases). Germline V lookup: CDR1 MNHEY, CDR2 SMNVEV (reference sequence). This CDR3 contains 13 residues. The V and J ends lost 2 bases and 8 bases respectively, with 12 bases between them. The CDR3 region has the DNA TGTGCCAGCAGTTTAGACTGGGCAGGGGAAGCTTTCTTT. Its translation: CASSLDWAGEAFF.

The chain employs TRBV6-1 and TRBJ2-7, with D maybe TRBD2 (6 bases). Trimming shortened V by 3 bases and J by 3 bases, and 6 bases separated the two germline ends. CDR1 and CDR2 from the germline V gene are MNHNS and SASEGT. The CDR3 runs 12 residues. DNA of the CDR3: TGTGCCAGCAGTGAGCGGGGCTACGAGCAGTACTTC. As protein: CASSERGYEQYF.

The chain joins TRBV9 to TRBJ2-2; D remains unclear. The CDR3 extends over 14 amino acids. V gave up 4 bases and J gave up 7 bases, with 14 bases separating them. Germline CDR1 is SGDLS and CDR2 is YYNGEE. DNA of the CDR3: TGTGCCAGCAGCCAGGTTACTCTCGGCGGGGAGCTGTTTTTT. Translation gives CASSQVTLGGELFF.

This clone has just a few counts. The chain is built from TRBV5-1 and TRBJ1-2; D is unresolved. V lost 0 bases to trimming and J lost 0 bases, with 9 bases between them. Germline assignment: CDR1 SGHRS and CDR2 YFSETQ. The CDR3 is made up of 15 amino acids. DNA for the CDR3: TGCGCCAGCAGCTTGGCCGACGGAGCTAACTATGGCTACACCTTC. As protein: CASSLADGANYGYTF. Full variable domain (missing parts from reference TRBV5-1 and TRBJ1-2): KAGVTQTPRYLIKTRGQQVTLSCSPISGHRSVSWYQQTPGQGLQFLFEYFSETQRNKGNFPGRFSGRQFSNSRSEMNVSTLELGDSALYLCASSLADGANYGYTFGSGTRLTVV.

The rearrangement links TRBV7-2 to TRBJ1-5; D gene unclear. The germline gives CDR1 SGHTA, CDR2 FQGNSA. The CDR3 covers 15 residues. Trimming removed 1 base at V and 5 bases at J, with 12 bases between. This CDR3 reads CASSLEYGGDQPQHF. In DNA, the CDR3 is TGTGCCAGCAGCTTAGAGTATGGCGGAGATCAGCCCCAGCATTTT.

This clone has just one count. This chain links TRBV2 with TRBJ1-3; possibly TRBD1 for D (5 bases). The ends were cut back, 1 base at V and 4 bases at J, with 5 bases in the middle. The CDR3 contains 13 residues. Per the germline V gene, CDR1 is SNHLY and CDR2 is FYNNEI. The CDR3 loop is CASSEDRGNTIYF. The CDR3 bases are TGTGCCAGCAGTGAAGACAGGGGAAACACCATATATTTT.

This chain links TRBV9 with TRBJ2-3; TRBD2 agrees at 10 bases. The CDR3 extends over 17 amino acids. The germline gives CDR1 SGDLS, CDR2 YYNGEE. The V gene end was trimmed by 3 bases and the J gene end by 5 bases; junction bases not matched to a gene: 12. The CDR3 coding sequence is TGTGCCAGCAGCGAATCAAGAGCGGGAGGGCCCCAAGATACGCAGTATTTT. Protein product: CASSESRAGGPQDTQYF.

The chain is built from TRBV25-1 and TRBJ2-1; TRBD2 is a possible D gene (6 bases). Between the trimmed V and J ends, which lost 6 bases and 6 bases, there was a span of 24 bases. CDR3 length: 17 amino acids. The germline gives CDR1 MGHDK, CDR2 SYGVNS. This CDR3 is CASSHPPRERLSNEQFF. CDR3 DNA sequence: TGTGCCAGCAGCCACCCCCCCCGGGAGAGACTAAGCAATGAGCAGTTCTTC.

The CDR3 protein is CAIKGTGLTQYF. The CDR3 bases are TGTGCCATCAAAGGGACAGGGCTGACCCAGTACTTC. This chain joins TRBV10-3 and TRBJ2-5, with TRBD1 matching 9 bases. Germline V gene lookup returns CDR1 ENHRY and CDR2 SYGVKD. The CDR3 sequence is 12 residues long. The V gene end was trimmed by 7 bases and the J gene end by 7 bases; junction bases not matched to a gene: 4.

The V and J genes are TRBV30 and TRBJ2-1; no reliable D call. CDR3 length equals 13 residues. V gave up 0 bases and J gave up 6 bases, with 9 bases separating them. The germline gives CDR1 GTSNPN, CDR2 SVGIG (reference sequence). The CDR3 here is CAWSVGRRNEQFF. The CDR3 nucleotides are TGTGCCTGGAGTGTAGGCAGGCGCAATGAGCAGTTCTTC.

This sequence joins TRBV6-1 and TRBJ1-2; tentative D call: TRBD1 (6 bases). The germline CDR1 and CDR2 sequences are MNHNS and SASEGT. The CDR3 has 13 amino acids. Trimming stripped 8 bases from V and 2 bases from J, with 12 bases between. The CDR3 region has the DNA TGTGCCAGCGTCCCAGGGGTGAACTATGGCTACACCTTC. Its protein product is CASVPGVNYGYTF.